This record concerns one TCR beta chain sequence. This entry belongs to a study of shared clonotypes between healthy human individuals. The CDR3 extends over 13 amino acids. Germline V CDR1 and CDR2: ENHRY, SYGVKD. At a deep level, the assay was run. Repertoires were generated with immunoSEQ multiplex PCR, while TCRdb's copy carries only in-frame clones and drops some. The sample lists hundreds of thousands of clones; around 96% were seen once. Naive CD8 cells comprised CD45RO-negative, CCR7-positively selected cells, excluding terminally differentiated effector memory CD45RA+ cells. All donors were Caucasian adults living in Nashville, Tennessee.

This clonotype was obtained from a young man in good health. The chain is built from TRBV10-3 and TRBJ2-5; D is possibly TRBD2 (6 bases). With the DNA end fitting TRBJ2-7 better, the J assignment may be wrong. The source material was naive CD8+ T cells sorted from blood. CDR3 sequence (DNA): TGTGCCATCAGTCCCCTGGGGGGACACGAGCAGTACTTC. Its translation: CAISPLGGHEQYF.